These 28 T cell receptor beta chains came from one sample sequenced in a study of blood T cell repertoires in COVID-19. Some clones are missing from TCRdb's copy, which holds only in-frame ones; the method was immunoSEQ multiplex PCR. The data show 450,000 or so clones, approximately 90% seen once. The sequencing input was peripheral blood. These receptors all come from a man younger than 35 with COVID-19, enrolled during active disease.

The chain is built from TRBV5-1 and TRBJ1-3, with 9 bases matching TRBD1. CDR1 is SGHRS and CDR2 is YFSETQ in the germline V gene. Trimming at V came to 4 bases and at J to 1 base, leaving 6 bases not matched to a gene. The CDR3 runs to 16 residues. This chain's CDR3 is CASSPDRGLSGNTIYF. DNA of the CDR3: TGCGCCAGCAGCCCGGACAGGGGCTTATCTGGAAACACCATATATTTT.

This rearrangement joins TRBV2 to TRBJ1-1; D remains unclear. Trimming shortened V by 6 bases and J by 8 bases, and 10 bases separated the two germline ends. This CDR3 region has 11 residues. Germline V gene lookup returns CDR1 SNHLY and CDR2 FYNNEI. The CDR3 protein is CASSHGGEAFF. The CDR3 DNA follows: TGTGCCAGCAGCCACGGAGGCGAAGCTTTCTTT.

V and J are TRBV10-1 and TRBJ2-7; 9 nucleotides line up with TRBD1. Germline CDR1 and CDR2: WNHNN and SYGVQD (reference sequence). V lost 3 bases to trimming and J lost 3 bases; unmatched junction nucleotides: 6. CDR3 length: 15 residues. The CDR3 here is CASSEGGQGNYEQYF. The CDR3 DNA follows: TGCGCCAGCAGTGAAGGGGGACAGGGCAACTACGAGCAGTACTTC.

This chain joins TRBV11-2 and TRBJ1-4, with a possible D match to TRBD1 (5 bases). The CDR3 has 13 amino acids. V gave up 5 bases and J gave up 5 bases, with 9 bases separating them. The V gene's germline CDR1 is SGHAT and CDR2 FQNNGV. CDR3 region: CASSQGRNEKLFF. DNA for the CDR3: TGTGCCAGCAGCCAGGGCAGGAATGAAAAACTGTTTTTT.

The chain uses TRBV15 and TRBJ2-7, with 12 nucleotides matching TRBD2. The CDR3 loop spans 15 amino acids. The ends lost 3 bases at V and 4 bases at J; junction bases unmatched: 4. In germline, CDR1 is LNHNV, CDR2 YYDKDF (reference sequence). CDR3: CATSRTSGSGYEQYF. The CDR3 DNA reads TGTGCCACCAGCAGGACTAGCGGGAGCGGGTACGAGCAGTACTTC.

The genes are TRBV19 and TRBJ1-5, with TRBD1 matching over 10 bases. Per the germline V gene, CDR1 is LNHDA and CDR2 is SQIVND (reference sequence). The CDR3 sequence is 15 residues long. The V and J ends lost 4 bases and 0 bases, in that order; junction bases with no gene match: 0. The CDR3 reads CASSRQGASNQPQHF. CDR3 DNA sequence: TGTGCCAGTAGTAGACAGGGGGCTAGCAATCAGCCCCAGCATTTT.

DNA of the CDR3: TGTGCCAGCAGCCGTGACGACAGGTTCTACGAGCAGTACTTC. This encodes CASSRDDRFYEQYF. The rearrangement uses TRBV5-8 and TRBJ2-7; D possibly corresponds to TRBD1 (6 bases). The CDR3 is 14 amino acids. Germline CDR1 and CDR2: SGHTS and YDEGEE. Trimming shortened V by 4 bases and J by 3 bases, and 14 bases separated the two germline ends.

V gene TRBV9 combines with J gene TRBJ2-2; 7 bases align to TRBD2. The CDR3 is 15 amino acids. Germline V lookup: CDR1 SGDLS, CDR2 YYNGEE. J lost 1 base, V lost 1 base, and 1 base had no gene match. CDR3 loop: CASSVTGGNTGELFF. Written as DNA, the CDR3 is TGTGCCAGCAGCGTAACGGGAGGGAACACCGGGGAGCTGTTTTTT.

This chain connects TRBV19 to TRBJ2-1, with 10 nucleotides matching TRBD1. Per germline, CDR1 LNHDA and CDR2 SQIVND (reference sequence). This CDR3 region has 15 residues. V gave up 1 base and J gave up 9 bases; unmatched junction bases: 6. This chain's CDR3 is CASSIGDRGWVEQFF. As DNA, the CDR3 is TGTGCCAGTAGTATAGGGGACAGGGGATGGGTTGAGCAGTTCTTC.

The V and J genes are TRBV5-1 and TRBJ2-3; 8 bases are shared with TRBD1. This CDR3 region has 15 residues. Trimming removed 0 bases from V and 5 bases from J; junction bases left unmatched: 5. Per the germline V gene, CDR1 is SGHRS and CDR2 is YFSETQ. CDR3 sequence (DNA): TGCGCCAGCAGCTTGGAAGGGACAGGACAAGATACGCAGTATTTT. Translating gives CASSLEGTGQDTQYF.

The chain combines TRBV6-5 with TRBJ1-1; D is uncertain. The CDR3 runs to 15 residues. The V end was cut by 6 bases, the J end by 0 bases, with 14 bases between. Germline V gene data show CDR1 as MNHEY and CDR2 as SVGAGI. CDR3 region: CASSPEKAMNTEAFF. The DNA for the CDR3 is TGTGCCAGCAGCCCGGAGAAAGCTATGAACACTGAAGCTTTCTTT.

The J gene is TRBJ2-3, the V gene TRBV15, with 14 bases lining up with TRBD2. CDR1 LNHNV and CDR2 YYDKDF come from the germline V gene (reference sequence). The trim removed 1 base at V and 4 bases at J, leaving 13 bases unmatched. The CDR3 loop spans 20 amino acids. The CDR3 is CATSRGRVGTSGSRADTQYF. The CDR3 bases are TGTGCCACCAGCAGAGGTCGCGTAGGGACTAGCGGGAGTCGGGCAGATACGCAGTATTTT.

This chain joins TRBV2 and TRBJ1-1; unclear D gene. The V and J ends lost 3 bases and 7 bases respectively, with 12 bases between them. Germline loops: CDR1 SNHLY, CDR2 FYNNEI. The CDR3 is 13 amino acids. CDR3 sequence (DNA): TGTGCCAGCAGTGACAACAGAGAGGGTGAAGCTTTCTTT. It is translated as CASSDNREGEAFF.

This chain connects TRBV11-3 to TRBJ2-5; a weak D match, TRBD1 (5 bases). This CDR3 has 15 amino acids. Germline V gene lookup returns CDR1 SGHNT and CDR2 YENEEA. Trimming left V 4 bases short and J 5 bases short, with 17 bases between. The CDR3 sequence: CASSSSRTPGETQYF. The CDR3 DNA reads TGTGCCAGCAGCTCTTCCCGAACCCCAGGGGAGACCCAGTACTTC.

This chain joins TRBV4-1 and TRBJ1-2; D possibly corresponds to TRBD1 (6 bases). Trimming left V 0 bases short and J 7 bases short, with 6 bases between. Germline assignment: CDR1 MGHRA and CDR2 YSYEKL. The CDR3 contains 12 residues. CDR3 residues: CASSQEGGGYTF. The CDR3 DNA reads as TGCGCCAGCAGCCAAGAAGGGGGTGGCTACACCTTC.

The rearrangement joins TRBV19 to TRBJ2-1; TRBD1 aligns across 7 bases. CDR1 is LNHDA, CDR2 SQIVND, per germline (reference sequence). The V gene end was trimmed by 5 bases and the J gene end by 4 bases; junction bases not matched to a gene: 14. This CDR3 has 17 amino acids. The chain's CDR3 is CASSAAQRGPRYNEQFF. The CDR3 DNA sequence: TGTGCCAGTAGTGCGGCTCAGAGGGGGCCCCGGTACAATGAGCAGTTCTTC.

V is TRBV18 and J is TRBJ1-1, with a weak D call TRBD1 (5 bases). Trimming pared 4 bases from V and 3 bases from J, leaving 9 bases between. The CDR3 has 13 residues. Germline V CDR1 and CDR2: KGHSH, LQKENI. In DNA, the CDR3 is TGTGCCAGCTCACTATCAGGGTACACTGAAGCTTTCTTT. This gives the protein CASSLSGYTEAFF.

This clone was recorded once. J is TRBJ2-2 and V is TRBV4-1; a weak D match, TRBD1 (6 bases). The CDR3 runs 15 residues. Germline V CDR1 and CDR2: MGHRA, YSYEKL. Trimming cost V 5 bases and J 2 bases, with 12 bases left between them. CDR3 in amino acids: CASSARTANTGELFF. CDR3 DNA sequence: TGCGCCAGCAGCGCCCGGACAGCTAACACCGGGGAGCTGTTTTTT.

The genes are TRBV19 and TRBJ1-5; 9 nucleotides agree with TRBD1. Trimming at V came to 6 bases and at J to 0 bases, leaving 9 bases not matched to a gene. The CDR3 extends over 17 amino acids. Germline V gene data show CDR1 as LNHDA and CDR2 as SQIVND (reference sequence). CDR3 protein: CASRFRDRDNSNQPQHF. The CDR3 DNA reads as TGTGCCAGTAGGTTCCGGGACAGGGATAATAGCAATCAGCCCCAGCATTTT.

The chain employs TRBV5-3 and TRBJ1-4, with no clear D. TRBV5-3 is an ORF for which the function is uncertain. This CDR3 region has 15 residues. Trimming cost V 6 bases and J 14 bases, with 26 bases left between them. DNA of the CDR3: TGTGCCAGAACCTCTGGGTCGACAAGAGGGTCGCGGCTGTTTTTT. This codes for CARTSGSTRGSRLFF.

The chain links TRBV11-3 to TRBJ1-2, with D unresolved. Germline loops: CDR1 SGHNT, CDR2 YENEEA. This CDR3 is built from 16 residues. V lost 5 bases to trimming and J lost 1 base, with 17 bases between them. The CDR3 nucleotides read TGTGCCAGCAGCCCCCGAGGGCAACAACGTAACTATGGCTACACCTTC. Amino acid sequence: CASSPRGQQRNYGYTF.

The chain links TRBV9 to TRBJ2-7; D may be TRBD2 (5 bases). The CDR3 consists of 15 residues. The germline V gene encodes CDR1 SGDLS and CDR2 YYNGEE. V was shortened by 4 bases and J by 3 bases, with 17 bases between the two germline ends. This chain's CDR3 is CASSPQSRADYEQYF. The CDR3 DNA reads TGTGCCAGCAGCCCTCAATCGCGGGCAGACTACGAGCAGTACTTC.

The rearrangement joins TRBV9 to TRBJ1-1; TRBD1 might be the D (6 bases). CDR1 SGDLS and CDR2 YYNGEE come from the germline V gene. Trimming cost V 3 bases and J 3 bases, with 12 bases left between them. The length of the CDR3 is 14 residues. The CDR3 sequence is CASSDRVGDTEAFF. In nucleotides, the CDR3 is TGTGCCAGCAGCGACAGGGTTGGGGACACTGAAGCTTTCTTT. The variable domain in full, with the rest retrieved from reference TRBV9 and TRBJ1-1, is DSGVTQTPKHLITATGQRVTLRCSPRSGDLSVYWYQQSLDQGLQFLIQYYNGEERAKGNILERFSAQQFPDLHSELNLSSLELGDSALYFCASSDRVGDTEAFFGQGTRLTVV.

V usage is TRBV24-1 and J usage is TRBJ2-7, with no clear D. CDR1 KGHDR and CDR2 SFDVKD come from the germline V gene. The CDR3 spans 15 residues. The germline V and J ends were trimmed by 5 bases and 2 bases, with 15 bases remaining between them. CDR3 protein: CATSVWPFSTYEQYF. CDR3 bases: TGTGCCACCAGTGTTTGGCCTTTCTCGACCTACGAGCAGTACTTC.

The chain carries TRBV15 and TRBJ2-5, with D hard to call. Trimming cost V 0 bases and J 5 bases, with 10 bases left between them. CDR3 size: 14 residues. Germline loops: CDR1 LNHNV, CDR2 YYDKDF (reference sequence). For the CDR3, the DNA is TGTGCCACCAGCAGAGATCGGGTGAGGGAGACCCAGTACTTC. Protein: CATSRDRVRETQYF.

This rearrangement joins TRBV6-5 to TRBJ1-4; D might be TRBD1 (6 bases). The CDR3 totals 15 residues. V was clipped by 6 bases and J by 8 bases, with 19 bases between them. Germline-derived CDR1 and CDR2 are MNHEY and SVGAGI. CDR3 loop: CASRGIRGAGEKLFF. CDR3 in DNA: TGTGCCAGCAGGGGTATACGGGGGGCAGGGGAAAAACTGTTTTTT.

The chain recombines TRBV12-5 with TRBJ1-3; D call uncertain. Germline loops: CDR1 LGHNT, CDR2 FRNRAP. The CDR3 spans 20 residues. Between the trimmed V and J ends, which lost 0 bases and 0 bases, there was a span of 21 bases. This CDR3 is CASGLVLTTTVPASGNTIYF. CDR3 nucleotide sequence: TGTGCTAGTGGTTTGGTACTAACCACGACGGTACCAGCCTCTGGAAACACCATATATTTT.

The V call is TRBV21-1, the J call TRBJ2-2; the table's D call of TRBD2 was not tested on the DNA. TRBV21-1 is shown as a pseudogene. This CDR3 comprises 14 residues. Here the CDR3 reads CASSKAREDGELFF. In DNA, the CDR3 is TGTGCCAGCAGCAAAGCTCGGGAGGACGGGGAGCTGTTTTTT.